Listed below are T cell receptor beta chains from one sample, sequenced in a study of blood T cell repertoires in COVID-19. Only in-frame clones appear in the TCRdb table, and some are missing; sequencing was by immunoSEQ multiplex PCR. The table shows 85,000 to 90,000 clones, with around 88% occurring only once. Sequencing was done on a sample of peripheral blood. The receptors were sampled from a man older than 75 with active or convalescent COVID-19. The CDR3 runs from the conserved cysteine through the conserved F or W. The size entry is marked missing in some rows and otherwise reads once, few, many or a size class.

>few|TRBV28
CASTQGDTLSGYTF
>NA|TRBV28
CASSGQGAYGYTF
>NA|TRBV20-1
CSASDIRLADNSYNEQFF
>NA|TRBV27
CASSSPSSGRRNEQFF
>NA|TRBV27
CASSTRLAGEYEQFF
>NA|TRBV10-3
CAVLQGLNTGELFF
>NA|TRBV5-6
CASSLEQLHEQYF
>once|TRBV3-1/TRBV3-2
CASSYTRGASEQYF
>NA|TRBV18
CASSRAGSNTEAFF
>NA|TRBV28
CASSLWGQGGTQYF
>NA|TRBV4-3
CASSQHSVNEQFF
>NA|TRBV13
CASSLVAASGRSIDTQYF
>NA|TRBV28
CASSPGQNYGYTF
>once|TRBV4-1
CASSLSIFDEQYF
>NA|TRBV5-5
CASSLGEGAYSPLHF
>NA|TRBV7-9
CASGMFLDRSDTQYF
>few|TRBV19
CASKRTASYNEQFF
>NA|TRBV27
CASSWREGIEQFF
>NA|TRBV5-1
CASRDTLRDYSTNEKLFF
>few|TRBV2
CASRGPFGNTIYF
>few|TRBV18
CASSPGAAEKLFF
>NA|TRBV5-1
CASSLEPYAGGGRNEQFF